The present T cell receptor beta chain was sequenced within a study of cytomegalovirus exposure and HLA in healthy donors. On the study more broadly: Both the 95 to 150 validation repertoires and the roughly 620 first-cohort repertoires used the same platform, as reported by a later analysis.

Study results and caveats: Reportedly, diagnosis of cytomegalovirus status by the classifier showed high specificity and sensitivity. The study flagged 150 to 200 TCR beta chains as cytomegalovirus-associated. Subsequent analysis found a tendency for first-cohort TCR clusters to co-occur within the 95 to 150 validation repertoires.

The data were produced by immunoSEQ multiplex PCR, yet TCRdb's version contains in-frame clones alone and is incomplete. The data contain some 170,000 clones, about nine tenths of them seen just once; the ten biggest clones take up 7.2%. With regard to this clone: The antigen is not known.

The CDR3 has 15 amino acids. With V trimmed by 5 bases and J by 4 bases, 8 bases remained unmatched. Per the germline V gene, CDR1 is SGHTA and CDR2 is FQGNSA. The chain recombines TRBV7-2 with TRBJ1-5; 7 positions agree with TRBD1. What was sequenced was PBMCs. This receptor was obtained from a man aged 30-40 years in good health and CMV-seropositive. The CDR3 region is CASSTAGTANQPQHF. CDR3 DNA sequence: TGTGCCAGCAGCACGGCCGGGACAGCGAATCAGCCCCAGCATTTT.